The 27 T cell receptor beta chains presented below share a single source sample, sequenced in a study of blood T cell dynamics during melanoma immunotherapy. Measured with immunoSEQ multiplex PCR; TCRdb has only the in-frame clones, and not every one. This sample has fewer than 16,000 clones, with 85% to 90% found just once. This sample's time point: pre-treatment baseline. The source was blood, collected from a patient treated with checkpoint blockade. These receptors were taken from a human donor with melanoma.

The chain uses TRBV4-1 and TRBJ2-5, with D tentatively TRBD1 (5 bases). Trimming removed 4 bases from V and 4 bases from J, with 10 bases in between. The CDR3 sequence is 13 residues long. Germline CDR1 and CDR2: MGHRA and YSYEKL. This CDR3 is CASSPQGGETQYF. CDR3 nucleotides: TGCGCCAGCAGCCCGCAGGGTGGAGAGACCCAGTACTTC.

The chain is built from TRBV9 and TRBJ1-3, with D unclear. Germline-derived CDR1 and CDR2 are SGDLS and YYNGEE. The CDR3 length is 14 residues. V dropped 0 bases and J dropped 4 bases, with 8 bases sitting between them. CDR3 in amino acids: CASSVESRGNTIYF. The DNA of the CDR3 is TGTGCCAGCAGCGTAGAATCCAGAGGAAACACCATATATTTT.

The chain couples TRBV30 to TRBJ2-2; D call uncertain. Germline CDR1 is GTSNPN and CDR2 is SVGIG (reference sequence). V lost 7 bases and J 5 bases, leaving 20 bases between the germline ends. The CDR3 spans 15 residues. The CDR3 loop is CASPRGSSVTGELFF. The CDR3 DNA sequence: TGTGCCTCTCCAAGAGGCAGTTCGGTAACCGGGGAGCTGTTTTTT. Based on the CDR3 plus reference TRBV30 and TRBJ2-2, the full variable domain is SQTIHQWPATLVQPVGSPLSLECTVEGTSNPNLYWYRQAAGRGLQLLFYSVGIGQISSEVPQNLSASRPQDRQFILSSKKLLLSDSGFYLCASPRGSSVTGELFFGEGSRLTVL.

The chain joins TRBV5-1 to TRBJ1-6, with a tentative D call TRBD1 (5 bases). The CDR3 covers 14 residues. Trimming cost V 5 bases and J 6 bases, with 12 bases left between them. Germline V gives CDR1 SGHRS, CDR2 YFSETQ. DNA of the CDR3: TGCGCCAGCAGAAAGGAGAGGGGTAATTCACCCCTCCACTTT. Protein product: CASRKERGNSPLHF.

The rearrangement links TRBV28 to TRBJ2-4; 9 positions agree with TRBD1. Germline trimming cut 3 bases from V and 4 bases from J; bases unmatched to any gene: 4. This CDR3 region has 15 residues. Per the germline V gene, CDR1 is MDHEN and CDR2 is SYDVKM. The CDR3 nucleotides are TGTGCCAGCAGTTTCCCCGGGACAGGGAAAAACATTCAGTACTTC. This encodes CASSFPGTGKNIQYF.

The CDR3 protein is CASSSSGQTTEAFF. In DNA, the CDR3 is TGCGCCAGCAGCTCGTCGGGACAGACCACTGAAGCTTTCTTT. V is TRBV5-1 and J is TRBJ1-1; TRBD1 aligns across 7 bases. V dropped 3 bases and J dropped 4; count of bases not matched to a gene: 6. Germline CDR1 reads SGHRS; CDR2 reads YFSETQ. The CDR3 has 14 residues. The complete variable domain, with remaining parts taken from reference TRBV5-1 and TRBJ1-1, reads KAGVTQTPRYLIKTRGQQVTLSCSPISGHRSVSWYQQTPGQGLQFLFEYFSETQRNKGNFPGRFSGRQFSNSRSEMNVSTLELGDSALYLCASSSSGQTTEAFFGQGTRLTVV.

The CDR3 sequence is CASSLSPGPEQFF. For the CDR3, the DNA is TGCGCCAGCAGCTTATCTCCGGGCCCCGAGCAGTTCTTC. The chain employs TRBV5-1 and TRBJ2-1; D ambiguous. The CDR3 is made up of 13 amino acids. From germline, CDR1 is SGHRS and CDR2 YFSETQ. Trimming removed 2 bases from V and 10 bases from J, with 13 bases in between.

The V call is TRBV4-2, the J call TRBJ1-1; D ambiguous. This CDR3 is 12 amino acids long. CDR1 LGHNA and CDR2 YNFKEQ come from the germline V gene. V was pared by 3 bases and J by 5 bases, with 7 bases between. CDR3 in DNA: TGTGCCAGCAGCCATCTTCGAACTGAAGCTTTCTTT. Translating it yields CASSHLRTEAFF.

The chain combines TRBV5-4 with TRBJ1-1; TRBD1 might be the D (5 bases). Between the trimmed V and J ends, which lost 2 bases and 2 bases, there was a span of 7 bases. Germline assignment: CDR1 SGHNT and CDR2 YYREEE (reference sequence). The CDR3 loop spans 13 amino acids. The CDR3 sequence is CASSFRDNTEAFF. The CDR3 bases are TGTGCCAGCAGCTTTAGGGACAACACTGAAGCTTTCTTT.

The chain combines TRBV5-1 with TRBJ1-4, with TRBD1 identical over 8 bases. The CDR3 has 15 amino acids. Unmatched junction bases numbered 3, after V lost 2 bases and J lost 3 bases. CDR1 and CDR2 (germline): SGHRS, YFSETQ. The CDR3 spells CASSFWGQANEKLFF. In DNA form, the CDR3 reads TGCGCCAGCAGCTTTTGGGGACAGGCTAATGAAAAACTGTTTTTT.

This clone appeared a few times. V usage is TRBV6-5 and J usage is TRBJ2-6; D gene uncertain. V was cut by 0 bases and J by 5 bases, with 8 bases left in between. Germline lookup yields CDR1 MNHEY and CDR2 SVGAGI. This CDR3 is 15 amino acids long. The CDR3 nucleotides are TGTGCCAGCAGTTACTCGAGTCCATGGGCCAACGTCCTGACTTTC. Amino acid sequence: CASSYSSPWANVLTF.

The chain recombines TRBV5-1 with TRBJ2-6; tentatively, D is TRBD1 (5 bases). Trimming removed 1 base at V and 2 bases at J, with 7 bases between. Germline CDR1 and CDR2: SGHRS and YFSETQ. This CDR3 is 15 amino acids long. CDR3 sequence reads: CASSLPGTGANVLTF. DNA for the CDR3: TGCGCCAGCAGCTTGCCAGGGACTGGGGCCAACGTCCTGACTTTC.

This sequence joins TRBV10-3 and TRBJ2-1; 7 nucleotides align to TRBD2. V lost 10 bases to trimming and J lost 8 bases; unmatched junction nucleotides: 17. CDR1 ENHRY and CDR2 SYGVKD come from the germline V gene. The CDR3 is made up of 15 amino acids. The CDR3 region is CANGLGGNNQYEQFF. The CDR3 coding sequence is TGTGCCAACGGCCTCGGGGGGAACAACCAATATGAGCAGTTCTTC.

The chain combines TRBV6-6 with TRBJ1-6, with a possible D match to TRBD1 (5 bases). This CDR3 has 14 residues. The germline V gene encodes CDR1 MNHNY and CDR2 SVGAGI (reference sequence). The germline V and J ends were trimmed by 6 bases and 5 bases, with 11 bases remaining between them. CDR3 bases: TGTGCCAGCAGCGACCTGGGACATAATTCACCCCTCCACTTT. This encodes CASSDLGHNSPLHF.

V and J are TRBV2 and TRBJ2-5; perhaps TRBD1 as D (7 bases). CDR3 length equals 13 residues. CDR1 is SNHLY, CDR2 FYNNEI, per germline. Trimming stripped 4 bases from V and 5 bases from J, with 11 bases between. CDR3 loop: CASSVSGGETQYF. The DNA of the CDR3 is TGTGCCAGCAGTGTATCAGGGGGGGAGACCCAGTACTTC.

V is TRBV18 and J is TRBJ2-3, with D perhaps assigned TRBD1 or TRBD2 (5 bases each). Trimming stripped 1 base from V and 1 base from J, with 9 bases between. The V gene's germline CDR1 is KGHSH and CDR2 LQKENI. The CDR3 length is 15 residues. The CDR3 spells CASSPRGTRTDTQYF. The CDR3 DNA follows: TGTGCCAGCTCACCACGGGGGACCCGCACAGATACGCAGTATTTT.

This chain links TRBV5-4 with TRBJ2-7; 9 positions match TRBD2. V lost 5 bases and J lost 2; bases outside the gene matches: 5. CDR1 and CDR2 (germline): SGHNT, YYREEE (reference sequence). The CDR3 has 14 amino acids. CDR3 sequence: CASRAGGVPYEQYF. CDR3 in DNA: TGTGCCAGCAGGGCGGGGGGGGTTCCCTACGAGCAGTACTTC. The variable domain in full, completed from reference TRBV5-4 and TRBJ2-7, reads ETGVTQSPTHLIKTRGQQVTLRCSSQSGHNTVSWYQQALGQGPQFIFQYYREEENGRGNFPPRFSGLQFPNYSSELNVNALELDDSALYLCASRAGGVPYEQYFGPGTRLTVT.

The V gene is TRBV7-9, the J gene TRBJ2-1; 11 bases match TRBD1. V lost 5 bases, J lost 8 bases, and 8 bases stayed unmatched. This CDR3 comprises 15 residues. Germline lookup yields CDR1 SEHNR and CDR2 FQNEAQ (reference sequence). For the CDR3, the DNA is TGTGCCAGCAGCGCACGGGACAGGGGGGGCGATGAGCAGTTCTTC. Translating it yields CASSARDRGGDEQFF.

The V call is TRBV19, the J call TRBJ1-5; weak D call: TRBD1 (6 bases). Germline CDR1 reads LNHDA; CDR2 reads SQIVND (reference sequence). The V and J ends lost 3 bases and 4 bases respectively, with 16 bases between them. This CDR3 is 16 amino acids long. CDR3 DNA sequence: TGTGCCAGTAGTATTAACTGGGACACTAGTAATCAGCCCCAGCATTTT. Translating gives CASSINWDTSNQPQHF.

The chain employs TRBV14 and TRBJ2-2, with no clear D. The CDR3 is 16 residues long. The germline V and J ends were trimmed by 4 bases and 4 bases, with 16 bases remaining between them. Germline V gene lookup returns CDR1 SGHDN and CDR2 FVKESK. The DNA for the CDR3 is TGTGCCAGCAGCCCCTTAACAGTGCACTTCACCGGGGAGCTGTTTTTT. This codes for CASSPLTVHFTGELFF.

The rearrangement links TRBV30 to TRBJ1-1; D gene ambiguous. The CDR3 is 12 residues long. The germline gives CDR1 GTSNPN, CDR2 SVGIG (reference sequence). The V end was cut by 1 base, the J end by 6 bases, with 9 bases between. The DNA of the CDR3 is TGTGCCTGGAGTGGGGGAAAGGCTGAAGCTTTCTTT. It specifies CAWSGGKAEAFF.

CDR3 in DNA: TGCGCCAGCAGGCTTACAGGGCGCTACACAGATACGCAGTATTTT. Translated: CASRLTGRYTDTQYF. The rearrangement joins TRBV4-1 to TRBJ2-3; TRBD1 is a possible D gene (6 bases). The V end was cut by 6 bases, the J end by 2 bases, with 15 bases between. Germline V gene data show CDR1 as MGHRA and CDR2 as YSYEKL. This CDR3 region has 15 residues.

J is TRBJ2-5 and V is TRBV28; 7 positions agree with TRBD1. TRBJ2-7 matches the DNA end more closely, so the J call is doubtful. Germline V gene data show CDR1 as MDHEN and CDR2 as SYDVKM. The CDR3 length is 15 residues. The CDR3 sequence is CASSKRQGSLYEQYF. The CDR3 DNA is TGTGCCAGCAGCAAGCGACAGGGCAGTCTTTACGAGCAGTACTTC.

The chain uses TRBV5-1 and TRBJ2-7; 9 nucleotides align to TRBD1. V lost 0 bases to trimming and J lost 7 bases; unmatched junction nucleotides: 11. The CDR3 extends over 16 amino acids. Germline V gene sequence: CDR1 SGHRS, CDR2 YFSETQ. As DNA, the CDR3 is TGCGCCAGCAGCTTGGCGCCGGACAGGGGCTCTACAGAGCAGTACTTC. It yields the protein CASSLAPDRGSTEQYF. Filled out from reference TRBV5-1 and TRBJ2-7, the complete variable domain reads KAGVTQTPRYLIKTRGQQVTLSCSPISGHRSVSWYQQTPGQGLQFLFEYFSETQRNKGNFPGRFSGRQFSNSRSEMNVSTLELGDSALYLCASSLAPDRGSTEQYFGPGTRLTVT.

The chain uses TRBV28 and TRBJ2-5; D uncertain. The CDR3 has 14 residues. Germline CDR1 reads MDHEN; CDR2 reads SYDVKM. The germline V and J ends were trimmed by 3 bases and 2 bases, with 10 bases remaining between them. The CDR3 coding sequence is TGTGCCAGCAGTTTTGTTGGTCAACAAGAGACCCAGTACTTC. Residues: CASSFVGQQETQYF. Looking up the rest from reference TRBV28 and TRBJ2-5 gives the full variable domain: DVKVTQSSRYLVKRTGEKVFLECVQDMDHENMFWYRQDPGLGLRLIYFSYDVKMKEKGDIPEGYSVSREKKERFSLILESASTNQTSMYLCASSFVGQQETQYFGPGTRLLVL.

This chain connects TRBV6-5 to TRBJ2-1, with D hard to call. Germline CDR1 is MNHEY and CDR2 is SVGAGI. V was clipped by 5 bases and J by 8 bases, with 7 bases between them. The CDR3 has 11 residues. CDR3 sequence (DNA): TGTGCCAGCAGTCGCCTGGATGAGCAGTTCTTC. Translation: CASSRLDEQFF.

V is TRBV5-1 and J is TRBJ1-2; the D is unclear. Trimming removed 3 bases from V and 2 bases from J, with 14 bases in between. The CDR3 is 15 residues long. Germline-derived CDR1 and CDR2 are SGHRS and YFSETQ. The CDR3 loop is CASSSQVLGNYGYTF. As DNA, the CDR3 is TGCGCCAGCAGCTCGCAGGTTTTAGGGAACTATGGCTACACCTTC.